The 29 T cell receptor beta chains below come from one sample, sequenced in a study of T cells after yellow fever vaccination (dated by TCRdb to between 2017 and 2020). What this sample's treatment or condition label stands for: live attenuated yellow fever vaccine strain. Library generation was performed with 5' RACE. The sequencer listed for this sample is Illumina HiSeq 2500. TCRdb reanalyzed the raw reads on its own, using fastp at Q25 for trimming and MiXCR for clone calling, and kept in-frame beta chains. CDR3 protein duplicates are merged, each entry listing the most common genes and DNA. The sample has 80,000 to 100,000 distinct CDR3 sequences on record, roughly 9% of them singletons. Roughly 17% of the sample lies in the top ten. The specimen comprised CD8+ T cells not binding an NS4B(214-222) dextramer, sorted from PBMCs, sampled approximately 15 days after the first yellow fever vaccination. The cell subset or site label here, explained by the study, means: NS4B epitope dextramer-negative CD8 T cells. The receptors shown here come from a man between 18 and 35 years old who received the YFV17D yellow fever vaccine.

The CDR3 protein is CASSVTIYRTGGYNEQFF. For the CDR3, the DNA is TGTGCCAGCAGCGTAACTATATATCGCACAGGGGGCTACAATGAGCAGTTCTTC. The rearrangement joins TRBV11-2 to TRBJ2-1; 8 bases agree with TRBD1. The germline CDR1 and CDR2 sequences are SGHAT and FQNNGV. V gave up 5 bases and J gave up 3 bases; unmatched junction bases: 15. The CDR3 sequence is 18 residues long.

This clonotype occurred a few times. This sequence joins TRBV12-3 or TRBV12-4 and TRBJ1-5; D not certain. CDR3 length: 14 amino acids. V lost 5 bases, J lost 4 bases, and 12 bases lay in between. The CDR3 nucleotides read TGTGCCAGCAGTCGGACTCCTGCAAATCAGCCCCAGCATTTT. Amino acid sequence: CASSRTPANQPQHF.

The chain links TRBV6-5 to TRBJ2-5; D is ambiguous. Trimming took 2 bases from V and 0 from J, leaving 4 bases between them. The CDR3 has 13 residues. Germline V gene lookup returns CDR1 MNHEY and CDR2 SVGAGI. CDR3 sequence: CASSYQNQETQYF. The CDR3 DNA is TGTGCCAGCAGTTACCAGAACCAAGAGACCCAGTACTTC.

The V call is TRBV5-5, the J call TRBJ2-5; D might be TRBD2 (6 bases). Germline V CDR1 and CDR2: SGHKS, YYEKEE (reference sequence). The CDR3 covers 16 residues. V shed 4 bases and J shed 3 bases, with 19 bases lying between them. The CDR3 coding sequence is TGTGCCAGCAGCCGCTACCCTTGGACGGGGGAAGAGACCCAGTACTTC. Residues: CASSRYPWTGEETQYF.

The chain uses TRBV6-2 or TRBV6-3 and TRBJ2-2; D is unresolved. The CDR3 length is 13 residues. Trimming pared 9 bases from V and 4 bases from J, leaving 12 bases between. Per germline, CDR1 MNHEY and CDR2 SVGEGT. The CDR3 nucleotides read TGTGCCAGTCAACCATCGGCCACCGGGGAGCTGTTTTTT. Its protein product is CASQPSATGELFF.

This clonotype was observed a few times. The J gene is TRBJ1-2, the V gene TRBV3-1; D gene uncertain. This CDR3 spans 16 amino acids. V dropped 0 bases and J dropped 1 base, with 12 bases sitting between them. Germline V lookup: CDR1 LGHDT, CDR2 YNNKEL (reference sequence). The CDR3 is CASSQETSLLNYGYTF. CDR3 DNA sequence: TGTGCCAGCAGCCAAGAGACGTCCCTACTTAACTATGGCTACACCTTC.

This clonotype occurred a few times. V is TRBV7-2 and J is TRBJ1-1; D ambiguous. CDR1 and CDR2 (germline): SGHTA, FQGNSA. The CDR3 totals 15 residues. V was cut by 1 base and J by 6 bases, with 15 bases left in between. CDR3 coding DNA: TGTGCCAGCAGCTTAGGTCGGGGTTTTAACGCTGAAGCTTTCTTT. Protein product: CASSLGRGFNAEAFF. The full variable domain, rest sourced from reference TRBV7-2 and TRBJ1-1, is GAGVSQSPSNKVTEKGKDVELRCDPISGHTALYWYRQSLGQGLEFLIYFQGNSAPDKSGLPSDRFSAERTGGSVSTLTIQRTQQEDSAVYLCASSLGRGFNAEAFFGQGTRLTVV.

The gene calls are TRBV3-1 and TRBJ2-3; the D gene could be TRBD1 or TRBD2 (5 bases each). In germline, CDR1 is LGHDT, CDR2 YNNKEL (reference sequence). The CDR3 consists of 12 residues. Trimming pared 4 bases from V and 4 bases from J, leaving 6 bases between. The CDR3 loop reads CASSRGPDTQYF. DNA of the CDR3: TGTGCCAGCAGCCGGGGACCAGATACGCAGTATTTT.

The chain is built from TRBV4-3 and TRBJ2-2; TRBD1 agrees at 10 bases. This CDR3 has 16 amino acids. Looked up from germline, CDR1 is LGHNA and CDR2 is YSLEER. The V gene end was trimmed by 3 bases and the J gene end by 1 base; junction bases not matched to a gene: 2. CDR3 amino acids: CASSHGTGENTGELFF. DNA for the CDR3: TGCGCCAGCAGCCACGGGACAGGGGAGAACACCGGGGAGCTGTTTTTT.

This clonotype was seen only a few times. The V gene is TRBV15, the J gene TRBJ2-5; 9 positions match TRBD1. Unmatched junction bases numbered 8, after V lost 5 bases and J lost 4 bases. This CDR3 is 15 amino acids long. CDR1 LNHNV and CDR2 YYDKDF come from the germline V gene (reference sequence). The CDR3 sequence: CATSGGQGPRETQYF. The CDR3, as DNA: TGTGCCACCAGCGGGGGACAGGGCCCGAGAGAGACCCAGTACTTC.

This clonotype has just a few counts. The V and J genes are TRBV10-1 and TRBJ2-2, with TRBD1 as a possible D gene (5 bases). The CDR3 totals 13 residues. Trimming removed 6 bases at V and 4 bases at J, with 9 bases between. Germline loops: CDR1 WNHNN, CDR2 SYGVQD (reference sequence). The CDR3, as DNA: TGCGCCAGCAGCATGGGGCGCACCGGGGAGCTGTTTTTT. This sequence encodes CASSMGRTGELFF.

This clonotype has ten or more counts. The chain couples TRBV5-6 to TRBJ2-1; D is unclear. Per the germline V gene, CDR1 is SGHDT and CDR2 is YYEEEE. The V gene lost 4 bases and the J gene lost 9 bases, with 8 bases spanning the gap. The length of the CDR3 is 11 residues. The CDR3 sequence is CASSGFLEQFF. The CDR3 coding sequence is TGTGCCAGCAGCGGCTTCCTTGAGCAGTTCTTC.

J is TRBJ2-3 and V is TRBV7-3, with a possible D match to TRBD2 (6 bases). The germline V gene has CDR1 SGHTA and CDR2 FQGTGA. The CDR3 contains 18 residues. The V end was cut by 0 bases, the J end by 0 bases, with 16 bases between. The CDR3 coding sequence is TGTGCCAGCAGCTTAACGGTGGGGCGGGAAGAAAGCACAGATACGCAGTATTTT. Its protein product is CASSLTVGREESTDTQYF.

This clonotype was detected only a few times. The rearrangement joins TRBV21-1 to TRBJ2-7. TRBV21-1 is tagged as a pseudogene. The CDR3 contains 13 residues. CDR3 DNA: TGTGCCAGCAGCAAATCACCTGGAGACGAGCAGTACTTC. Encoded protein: CASSKSPGDEQYF.

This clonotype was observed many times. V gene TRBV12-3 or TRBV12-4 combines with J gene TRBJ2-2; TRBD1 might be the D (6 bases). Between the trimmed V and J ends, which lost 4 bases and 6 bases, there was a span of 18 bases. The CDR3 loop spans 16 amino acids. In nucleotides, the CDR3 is TGTGCCAGCAGTTCCCCGGGTAGGGGGATGTCCGGGGAGCTGTTTTTT. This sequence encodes CASSSPGRGMSGELFF.

The CDR3 region is CSAGEQGGRNEQFF. The CDR3 DNA reads TGCAGTGCCGGGGAGCAGGGGGGCCGTAATGAGCAGTTCTTC. The V call is TRBV20-1, the J call TRBJ2-1; the D gene is possibly TRBD1 (7 bases). V lost 6 bases, J lost 7 bases, and 19 bases lay in between. Germline CDR1 reads DFQATT; CDR2 reads SNEGSKA (reference sequence). The CDR3 length is 14 residues.

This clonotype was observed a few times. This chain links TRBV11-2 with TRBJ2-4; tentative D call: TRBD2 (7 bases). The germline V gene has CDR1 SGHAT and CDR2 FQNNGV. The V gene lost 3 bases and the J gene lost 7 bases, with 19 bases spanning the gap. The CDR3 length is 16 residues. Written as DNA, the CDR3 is TGTGCCAGCAGCTTGACGCGGGGGCCAGCCACGAACATTCAGTACTTC. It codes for CASSLTRGPATNIQYF. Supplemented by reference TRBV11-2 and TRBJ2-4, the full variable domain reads EAGVAQSPRYKIIEKRQSVAFWCNPISGHATLYWYQQILGQGPKLLIQFQNNGVVDDSQLPKDRFSAERLKGVDSTLKIQPAKLEDSAVYLCASSLTRGPATNIQYFGAGTRLSVL.

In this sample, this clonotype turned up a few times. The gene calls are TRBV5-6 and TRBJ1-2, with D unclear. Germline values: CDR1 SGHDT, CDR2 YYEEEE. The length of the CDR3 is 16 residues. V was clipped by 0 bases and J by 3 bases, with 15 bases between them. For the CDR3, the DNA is TGTGCCAGCAGCTTGGATCCGTTCGGGGTGGACTATGGCTACACCTTC. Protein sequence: CASSLDPFGVDYGYTF. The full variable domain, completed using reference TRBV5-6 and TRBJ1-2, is DAGVTQSPTHLIKTRGQQVTLRCSPKSGHDTVSWYQQALGQGPQFIFQYYEEEERQRGNFPDRFSGHQFPNYSSELNVNALLLGDSALYLCASSLDPFGVDYGYTFGSGTRLTVV.

The CDR3 here is CASSRLAADTQYF. CDR3 in DNA: TGTGCCAGCAGTCGTCTAGCTGCAGATACGCAGTATTTT. This chain uses TRBV6-1 with TRBJ2-3; D is perhaps TRBD2 (5 bases). V shed 5 bases and J shed 4 bases, with 10 bases lying between them. CDR1 is MNHNS, CDR2 SASEGT, per germline. The CDR3 extends over 13 amino acids.

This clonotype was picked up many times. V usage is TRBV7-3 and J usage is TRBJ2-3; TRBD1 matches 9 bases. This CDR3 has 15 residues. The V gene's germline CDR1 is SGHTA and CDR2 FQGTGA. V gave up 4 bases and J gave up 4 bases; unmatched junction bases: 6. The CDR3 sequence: CASSSGQGGADTQYF. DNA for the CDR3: TGTGCCAGCAGCTCGGGACAGGGAGGGGCAGATACGCAGTATTTT.

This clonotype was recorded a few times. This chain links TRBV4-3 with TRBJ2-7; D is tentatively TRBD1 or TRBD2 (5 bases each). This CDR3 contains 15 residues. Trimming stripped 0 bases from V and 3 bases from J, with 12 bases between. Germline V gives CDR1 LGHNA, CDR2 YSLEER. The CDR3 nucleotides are TGCGCCAGCAGCCAAGAGGGACGTGGCCACTACGAGCAGTACTTC. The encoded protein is CASSQEGRGHYEQYF.

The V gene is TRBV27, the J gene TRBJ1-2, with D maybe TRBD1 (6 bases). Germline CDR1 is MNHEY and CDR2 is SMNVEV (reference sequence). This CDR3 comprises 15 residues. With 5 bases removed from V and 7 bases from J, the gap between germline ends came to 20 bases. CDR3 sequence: CASSQGGGLVSGYTF. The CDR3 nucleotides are TGTGCCAGCAGTCAGGGAGGGGGGTTAGTATCTGGCTACACCTTC.

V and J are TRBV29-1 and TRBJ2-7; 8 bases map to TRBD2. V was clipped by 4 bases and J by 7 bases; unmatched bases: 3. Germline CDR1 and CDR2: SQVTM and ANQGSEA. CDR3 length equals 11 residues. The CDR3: CSVAVAGEQYV. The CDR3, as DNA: TGCAGCGTTGCGGTAGCGGGGGAGCAGTACGTC.

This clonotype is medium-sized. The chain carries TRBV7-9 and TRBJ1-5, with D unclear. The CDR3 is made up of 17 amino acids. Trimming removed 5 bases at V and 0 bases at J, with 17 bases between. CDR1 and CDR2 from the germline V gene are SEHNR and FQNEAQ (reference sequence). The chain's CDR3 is CASSRYEGGYSNQPQHF. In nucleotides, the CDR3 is TGTGCCAGCAGCCGTTACGAGGGCGGTTATAGCAATCAGCCCCAGCATTTT.

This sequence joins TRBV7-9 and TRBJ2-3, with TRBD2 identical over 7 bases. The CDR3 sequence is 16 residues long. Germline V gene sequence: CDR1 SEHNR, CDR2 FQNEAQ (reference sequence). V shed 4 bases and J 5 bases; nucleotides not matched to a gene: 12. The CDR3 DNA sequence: TGTGCCAGCAGCTCCCGGGAGGCGGCATGGGAAGATACGCAGTATTTT. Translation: CASSSREAAWEDTQYF.

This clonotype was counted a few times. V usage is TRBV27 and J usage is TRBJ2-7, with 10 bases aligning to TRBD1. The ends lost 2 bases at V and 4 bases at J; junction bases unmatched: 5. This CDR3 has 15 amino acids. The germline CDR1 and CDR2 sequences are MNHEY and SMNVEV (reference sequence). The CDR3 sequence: CASSLQGQGVYEQYF. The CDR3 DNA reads TGTGCCAGCAGTTTACAAGGACAGGGGGTGTACGAGCAGTACTTC.

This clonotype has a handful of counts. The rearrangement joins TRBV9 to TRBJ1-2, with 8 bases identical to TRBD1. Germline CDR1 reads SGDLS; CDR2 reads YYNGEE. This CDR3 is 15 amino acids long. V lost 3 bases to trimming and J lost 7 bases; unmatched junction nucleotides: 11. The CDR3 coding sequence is TGTGCCAGCAGCGGATACAGGGGGGGAGGTGGTGGCTACACCTTC. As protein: CASSGYRGGGGGYTF.

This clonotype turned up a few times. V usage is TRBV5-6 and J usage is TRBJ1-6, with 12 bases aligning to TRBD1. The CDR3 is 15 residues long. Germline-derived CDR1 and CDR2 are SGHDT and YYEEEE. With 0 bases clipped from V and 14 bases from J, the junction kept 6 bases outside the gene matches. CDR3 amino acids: CASSLAGTGGATLHF. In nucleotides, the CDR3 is TGTGCCAGCAGCTTGGCCGGGACAGGGGGCGCAACCCTCCACTTT. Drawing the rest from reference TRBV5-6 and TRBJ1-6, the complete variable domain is DAGVTQSPTHLIKTRGQQVTLRCSPKSGHDTVSWYQQALGQGPQFIFQYYEEEERQRGNFPDRFSGHQFPNYSSELNVNALLLGDSALYLCASSLAGTGGATLHFGNGTRLTVT.

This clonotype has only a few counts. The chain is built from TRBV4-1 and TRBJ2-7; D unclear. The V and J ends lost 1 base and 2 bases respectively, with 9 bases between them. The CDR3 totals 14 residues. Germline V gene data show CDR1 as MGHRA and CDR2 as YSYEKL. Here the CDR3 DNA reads TGCGCCAGCAGCCAAGCAGCTGATACCTACGAGCAGTACTTC. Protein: CASSQAADTYEQYF.